These T cell receptor beta chains were read from a single sample in a study of blood T cell repertoires in COVID-19. Clones were read by immunoSEQ multiplex PCR, and TCRdb kept only the in-frame ones, dropping some. Of about 91,000 clones listed, approximately 90% are singletons. The sequenced sample was peripheral blood. These TCRs come from a woman of 80 years or more with active COVID-19. Each CDR3 is given with its conserved first and last residue. D genes are given only for firm matches. The size entry is marked missing in some rows and otherwise reads once, few, many or a size class.

clone size	V gene	D gene	J gene	CDR3 DNA	CDR3 protein
-	TRBV11-2	-	TRBJ1-1	TGTGCCAGCAGCCGGGGGGGTTATCTGAACACTGAAGCTTTCTTT	CASSRGGYLNTEAFF
-	TRBV3-1/TRBV3-2	TRBD1	TRBJ1-4	TGTGCCAGCAGGCTACAGGGGAATAATGAAAAACTGTTTTTT	CASRLQGNNEKLFF
-	TRBV23-1	-	TRBJ2-7	TGCGCCAGCAGTCAATCGAAAGCAAGCGAGCAGTACTTC	CASSQSKASEQYF
-	TRBV9	TRBD1	TRBJ2-1	TGTGCCAGCAGAGGACAGGGAATCGATGAGCAGTTCTTC	CASRGQGIDEQFF
-	TRBV27	TRBD2	TRBJ2-7	TGTGCCAGCAGTAGCGGGAGGAACTCCTACGAGCAGTACTTC	CASSSGRNSYEQYF
-	TRBV19	TRBD1	TRBJ1-3	TGTGCCAGTAGTATTCAGGGGGCTGGAAACACCATATATTTT	CASSIQGAGNTIYF
-	TRBV9	-	TRBJ1-4	TGTGCCAGCAGCCTTCAGGGGAGCCCAACTGGCGAAAAACTGTTTTTT	CASSLQGSPTGEKLFF
-	TRBV27	-	TRBJ2-1	TGTGCCAGCAGTTTGCAGGGGCCCACCTACAATGAGCAGTTCTTC	CASSLQGPTYNEQFF
-	TRBV28	TRBD2	TRBJ2-7	TGTGCCAGCAGTTCGCCGGGACTAGCAGGCTACGAGCAGTACTTC	CASSSPGLAGYEQYF
-	TRBV5-6	-	TRBJ2-2	TGTGCCAGCAGCTCCCTGGGTGGGGAGCCCGGGGAGCTGTTTTTT	CASSSLGGEPGELFF
-	TRBV29-1	TRBD1	TRBJ1-3	TGCAGCGCTCAACGACAGGGGACAAACACCATATATTTT	CSAQRQGTNTIYF
-	TRBV5-4	-	TRBJ2-3	TGTGCCAGCAGCTTGGTGCAGGCAGATACGCAGTATTTT	CASSLVQADTQYF
once	TRBV7-2	TRBD1	TRBJ2-5	TGTGCCAGCAGCGGCAAGACAGGGGCTGGGGAGACCCAGTACTTC	CASSGKTGAGETQYF
-	TRBV29-1	-	TRBJ2-1	TGCAGCGCTTCGGAGAGCTCCTACAATGAGCAGTTCTTC	CSASESSYNEQFF
-	TRBV27	-	TRBJ2-3	TGTGCCAGCAGAGATTACAGGGCAGGGAGAGATACGCAGTATTTT	CASRDYRAGRDTQYF
-	TRBV12-3/TRBV12-4	-	TRBJ1-1	TGTGCCAGCAGGATCTCAGGGCGTGGTTTTTTCTTT	CASRISGRGFFF
-	TRBV5-4	-	TRBJ2-3	TGTGCCAGCAGGGTAGGGGGATGGACAGATACGCAGTATTTT	CASRVGGWTDTQYF
-	TRBV7-9	-	TRBJ1-5	TGTGCCAGCAGCCGCGGCGGGGGCAATCAGCCCCAGCATTTT	CASSRGGGNQPQHF
-	TRBV2	-	TRBJ2-5	TGTGCCAGCAGTGCGCGCCAAGGGGGGGGCGAGACCCAGTACTTC	CASSARQGGGETQYF
-	TRBV18	TRBD1	TRBJ2-1	TGTGCCAGCTCACTGGGACAGGGGGCCGGGAATGAGCAGTTCTTC	CASSLGQGAGNEQFF
-	TRBV28	TRBD2	TRBJ2-7	TGTGCCAGCAGAACGAGCGGGAGAGGCTACGAGCAGTACTTC	CASRTSGRGYEQYF
-	TRBV7-2	TRBD1	TRBJ2-1	TGTGCCAGCAGCTTACGGGACAGGGGCGGGAATGAGCAGTTCTTC	CASSLRDRGGNEQFF
-	TRBV5-4	-	TRBJ2-1	TGTGCCAGCAGCTTCCGGGCTAGGGGAAATGAGCAGTTCTTC	CASSFRARGNEQFF
-	TRBV10-3	TRBD2	TRBJ2-7	TGTGCCGCTCGGACTAGCGGGAGCTCCTACGAGCAGTACTTC	CAARTSGSSYEQYF